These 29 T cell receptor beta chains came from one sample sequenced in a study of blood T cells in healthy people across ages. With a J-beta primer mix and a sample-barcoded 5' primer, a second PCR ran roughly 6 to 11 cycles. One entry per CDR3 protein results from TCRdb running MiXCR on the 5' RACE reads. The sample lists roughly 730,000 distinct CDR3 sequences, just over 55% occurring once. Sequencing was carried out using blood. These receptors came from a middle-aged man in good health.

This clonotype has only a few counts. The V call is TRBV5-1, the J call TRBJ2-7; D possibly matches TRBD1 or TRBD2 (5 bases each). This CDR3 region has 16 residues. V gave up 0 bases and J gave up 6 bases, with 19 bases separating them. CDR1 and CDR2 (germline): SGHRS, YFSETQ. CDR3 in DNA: TGCGCCAGCAGCTTGGCCGGCGGAACAGCAGGGAGCGAGCAGTACTTC. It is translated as CASSLAGGTAGSEQYF.

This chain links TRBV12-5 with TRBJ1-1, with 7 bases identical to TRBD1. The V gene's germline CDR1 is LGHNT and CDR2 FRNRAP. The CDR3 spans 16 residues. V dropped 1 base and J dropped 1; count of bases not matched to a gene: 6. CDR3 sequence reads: CASGLGQGGPNTEAFF. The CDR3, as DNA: TGTGCTAGTGGTTTGGGACAGGGAGGCCCGAACACTGAAGCTTTCTTT.

The CDR3 protein is CASRMDRTDRTTNEKLFF. The CDR3 DNA reads TGTGCCAGCAGAATGGACCGGACCGACAGGACAACTAATGAAAAACTGTTTTTT. The gene calls are TRBV6-1 and TRBJ1-4; perhaps TRBD1 as D (6 bases). CDR1 is MNHNS and CDR2 is SASEGT in the germline V gene. The CDR3 covers 18 residues. Trimming took 6 bases from V and 0 from J, leaving 20 bases between them.

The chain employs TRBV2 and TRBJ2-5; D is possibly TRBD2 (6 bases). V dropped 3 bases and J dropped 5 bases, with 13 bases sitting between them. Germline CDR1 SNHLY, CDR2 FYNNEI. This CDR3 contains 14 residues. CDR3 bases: TGTGCCAGCAGTGATACGGCGGGGCTGGAGACCCAGTACTTC. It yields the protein CASSDTAGLETQYF.

In DNA form, the CDR3 reads TGTGCCAGCAGACGACCCAGGGGGCAGTACTTC. It codes for CASRRPRGQYF. V is TRBV27 and J is TRBJ2-4; 7 nucleotides agree with TRBD1. Trimming removed 6 bases from V and 13 bases from J; junction bases left unmatched: 6. Germline V CDR1 and CDR2: MNHEY, SMNVEV (reference sequence). The CDR3 totals 11 residues.

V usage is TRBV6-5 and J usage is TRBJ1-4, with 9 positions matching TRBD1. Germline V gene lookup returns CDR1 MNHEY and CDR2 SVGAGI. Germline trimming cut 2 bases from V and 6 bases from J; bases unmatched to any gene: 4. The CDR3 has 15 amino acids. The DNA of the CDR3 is TGTGCCAGCAGTTACCGGGACAGGGAAGATGAAAAACTGTTTTTT. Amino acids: CASSYRDREDEKLFF.

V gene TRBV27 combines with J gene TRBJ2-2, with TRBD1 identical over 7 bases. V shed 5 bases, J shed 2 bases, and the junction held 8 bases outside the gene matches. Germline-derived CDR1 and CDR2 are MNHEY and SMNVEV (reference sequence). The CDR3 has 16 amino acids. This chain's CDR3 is CASSVGTATNTGELFF. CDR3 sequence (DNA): TGTGCCAGCAGTGTCGGGACAGCAACTAACACCGGGGAGCTGTTTTTT.

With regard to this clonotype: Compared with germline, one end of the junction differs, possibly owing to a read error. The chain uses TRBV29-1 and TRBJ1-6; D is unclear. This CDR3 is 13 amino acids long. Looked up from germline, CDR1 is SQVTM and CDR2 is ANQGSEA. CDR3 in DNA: TGCAGCCCGCGGGGTCAGTCTAATTCATCCCTCCACTTT. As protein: CSPRGQSNSSLHF.

CDR3 nucleotide sequence: TGTGCCAGCAGTCCGGACAGGGTGCGGACCCCTATCTATGGCTACACCTTC. Residues: CASSPDRVRTPIYGYTF. The chain employs TRBV27 and TRBJ1-2, with TRBD1 identical over 8 bases. The CDR3 is made up of 17 amino acids. The ends lost 5 bases at V and 4 bases at J; junction bases unmatched: 15. In germline, CDR1 is MNHEY, CDR2 SMNVEV (reference sequence).

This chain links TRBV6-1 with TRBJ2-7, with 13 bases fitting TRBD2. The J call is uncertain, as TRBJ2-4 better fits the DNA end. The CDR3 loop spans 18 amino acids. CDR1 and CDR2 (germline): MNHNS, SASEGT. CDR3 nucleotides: TGTGCCAGCAGTGAAAGGACTAGCGGGAGTATTGTCAAAAACATTCAGTACTTC. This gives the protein CASSERTSGSIVKNIQYF.

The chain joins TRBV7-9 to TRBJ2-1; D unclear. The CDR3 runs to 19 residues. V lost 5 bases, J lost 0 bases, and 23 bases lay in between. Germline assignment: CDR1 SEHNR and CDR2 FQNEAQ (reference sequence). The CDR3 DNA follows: TGTGCCAGCAGCGGAACCGTCCCGGCCTCGACCCCCTCCTACAATGAGCAGTTCTTC. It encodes CASSGTVPASTPSYNEQFF.

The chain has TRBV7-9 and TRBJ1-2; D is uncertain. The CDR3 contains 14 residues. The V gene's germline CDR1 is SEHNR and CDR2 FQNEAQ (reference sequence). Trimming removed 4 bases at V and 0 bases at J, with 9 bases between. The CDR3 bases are TGTGCCAGCAGCTCCCAGGCCTCTAACTATGGCTACACCTTC. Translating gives CASSSQASNYGYTF.

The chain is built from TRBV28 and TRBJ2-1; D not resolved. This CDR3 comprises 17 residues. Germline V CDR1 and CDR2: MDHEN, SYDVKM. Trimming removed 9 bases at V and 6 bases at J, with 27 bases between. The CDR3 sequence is CASRRPVRAGTGNEQFF. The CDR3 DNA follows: TGTGCCAGTAGGCGCCCCGTTCGGGCTGGAACGGGCAATGAGCAGTTCTTC.

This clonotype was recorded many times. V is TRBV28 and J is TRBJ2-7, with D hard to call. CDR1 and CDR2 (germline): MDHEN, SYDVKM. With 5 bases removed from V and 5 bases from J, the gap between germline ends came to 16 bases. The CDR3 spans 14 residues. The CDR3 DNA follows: TGTGCCAGCAGTCCACGGGCCCGTGGGAACGAGCAGTACTTC. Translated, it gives CASSPRARGNEQYF. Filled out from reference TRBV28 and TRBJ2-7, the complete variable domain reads DVKVTQSSRYLVKRTGEKVFLECVQDMDHENMFWYRQDPGLGLRLIYFSYDVKMKEKGDIPEGYSVSREKKERFSLILESASTNQTSMYLCASSPRARGNEQYFGPGTRLTVT.

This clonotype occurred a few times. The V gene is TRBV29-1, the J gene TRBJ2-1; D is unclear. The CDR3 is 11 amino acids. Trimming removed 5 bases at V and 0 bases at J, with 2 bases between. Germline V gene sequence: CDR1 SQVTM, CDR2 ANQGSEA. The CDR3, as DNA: TGCAGCGTTCCCTCCTACAATGAGCAGTTCTTC. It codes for CSVPSYNEQFF.

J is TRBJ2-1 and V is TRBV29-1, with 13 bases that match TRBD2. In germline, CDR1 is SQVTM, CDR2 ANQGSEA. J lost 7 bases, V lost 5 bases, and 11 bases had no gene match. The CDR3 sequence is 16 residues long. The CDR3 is CSVPRGLAGVVNEQFF. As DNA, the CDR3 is TGCAGCGTTCCCAGAGGACTAGCGGGAGTAGTAAATGAGCAGTTCTTC.

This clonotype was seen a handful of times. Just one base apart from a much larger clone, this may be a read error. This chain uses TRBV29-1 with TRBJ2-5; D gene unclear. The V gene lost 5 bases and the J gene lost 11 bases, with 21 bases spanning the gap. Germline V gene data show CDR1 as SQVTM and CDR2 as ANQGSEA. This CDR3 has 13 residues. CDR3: CSVPSINHDEQYF. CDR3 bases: TGCAGCGTTCCCAGCATAAATCACGATGAGCAGTACTTC.

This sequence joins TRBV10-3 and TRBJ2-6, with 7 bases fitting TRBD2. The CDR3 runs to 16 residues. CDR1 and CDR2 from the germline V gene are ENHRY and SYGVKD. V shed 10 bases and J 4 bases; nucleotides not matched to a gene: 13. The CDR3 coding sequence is TGTGCCACACACACTCCTCGGGAGGCGGGGGCCAACGTCCTGACTTTC. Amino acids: CATHTPREAGANVLTF.

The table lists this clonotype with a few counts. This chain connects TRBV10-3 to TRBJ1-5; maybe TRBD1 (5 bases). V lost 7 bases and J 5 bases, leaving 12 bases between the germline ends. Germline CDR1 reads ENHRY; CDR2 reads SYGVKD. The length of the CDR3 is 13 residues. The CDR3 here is CAINGARDQPQHF. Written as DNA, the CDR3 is TGTGCCATCAATGGGGCGCGCGATCAGCCCCAGCATTTT.

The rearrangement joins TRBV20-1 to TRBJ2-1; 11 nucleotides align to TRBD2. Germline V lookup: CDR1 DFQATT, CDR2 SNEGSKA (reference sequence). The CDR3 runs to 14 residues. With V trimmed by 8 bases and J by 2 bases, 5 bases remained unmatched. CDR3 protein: CSTTGLAAYNEQFF. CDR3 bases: TGCAGTACGACGGGACTAGCGGCCTACAATGAGCAGTTCTTC.

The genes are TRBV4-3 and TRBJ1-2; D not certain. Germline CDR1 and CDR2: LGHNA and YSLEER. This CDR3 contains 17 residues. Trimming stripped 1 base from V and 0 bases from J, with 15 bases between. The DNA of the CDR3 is TGCGCCAGCAGCCAAGGTCTTTGGGCGGAAGCTAACTATGGCTACACCTTC. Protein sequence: CASSQGLWAEANYGYTF.

The CDR3 here is CASSYLAGLAGATSYNEQYF. The DNA of the CDR3 is TGTGCCAGCAGTTACTTGGCGGGACTAGCGGGAGCAACGTCGTACAATGAGCAGTACTTC. The V and J genes are TRBV6-5 and TRBJ2-1; TRBD2 matches 14 bases. The end of the DNA aligns better with TRBJ2-7, so the J call may be wrong. From germline, CDR1 is MNHEY and CDR2 SVGAGI. The CDR3 runs to 20 residues.

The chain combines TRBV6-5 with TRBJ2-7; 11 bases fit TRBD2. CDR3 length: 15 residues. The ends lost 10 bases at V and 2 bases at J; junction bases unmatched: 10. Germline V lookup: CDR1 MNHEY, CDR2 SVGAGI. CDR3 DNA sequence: TGTGCCACGAATGAAGTAGCGGGAGGGCCCTACGAGCAGTACTTC. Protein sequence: CATNEVAGGPYEQYF.

The CDR3 region is CASSPDRTYGYTF. DNA for the CDR3: TGTGCCAGCAGTCCAGACAGAACCTATGGCTACACCTTC. The rearrangement joins TRBV27 to TRBJ1-2; maybe TRBD1 (5 bases). The V end was cut by 5 bases, the J end by 4 bases, with 11 bases between. The length of the CDR3 is 13 residues. Germline CDR1 and CDR2: MNHEY and SMNVEV (reference sequence).

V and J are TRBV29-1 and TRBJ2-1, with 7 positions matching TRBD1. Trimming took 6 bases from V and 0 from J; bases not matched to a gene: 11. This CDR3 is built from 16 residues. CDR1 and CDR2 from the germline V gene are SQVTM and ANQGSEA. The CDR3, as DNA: TGCAGCGTCCTCCCGGGACAGATGCGCTCCTACAATGAGCAGTTCTTC. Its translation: CSVLPGQMRSYNEQFF.

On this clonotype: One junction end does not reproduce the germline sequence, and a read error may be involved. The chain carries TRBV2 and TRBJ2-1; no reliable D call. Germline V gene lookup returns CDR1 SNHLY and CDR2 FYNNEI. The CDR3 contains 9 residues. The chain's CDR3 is CASRSGLFF. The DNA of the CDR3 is TGCGCCAGCAGGTCAGGTCTGTTCTTC.

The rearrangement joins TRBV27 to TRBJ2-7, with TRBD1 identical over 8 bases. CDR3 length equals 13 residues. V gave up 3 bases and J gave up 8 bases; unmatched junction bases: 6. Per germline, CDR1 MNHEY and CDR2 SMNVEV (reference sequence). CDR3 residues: CASSFGQGSQQYF. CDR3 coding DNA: TGTGCCAGCAGTTTTGGACAGGGTTCTCAGCAGTACTTC.

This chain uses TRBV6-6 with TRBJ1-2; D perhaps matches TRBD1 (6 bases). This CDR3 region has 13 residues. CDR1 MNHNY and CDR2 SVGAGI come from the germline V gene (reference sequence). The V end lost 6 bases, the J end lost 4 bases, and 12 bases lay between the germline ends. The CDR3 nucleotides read TGTGCCAGCAGCCCACAGGGTTTCTATGGCTACACCTTC. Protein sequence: CASSPQGFYGYTF.

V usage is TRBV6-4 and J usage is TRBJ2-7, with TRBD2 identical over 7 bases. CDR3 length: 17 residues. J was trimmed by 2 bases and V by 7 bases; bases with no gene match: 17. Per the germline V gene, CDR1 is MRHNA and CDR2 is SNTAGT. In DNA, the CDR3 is TGTGCCAGCAATTGTTTAGATTTGACCGGGAGGACCTACGAGCAGTACTTC. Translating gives CASNCLDLTGRTYEQYF.